The clone carrying this TCR beta chain came up a few times. Its specificity is not known. Genomic DNA served as template for TCR beta VDJ and CDR3 profiling. TCRdb itself ran the reads through MiXCR, one entry per CDR3 protein. Of under 500,000 distinct CDR3 sequences listed, around 33% are singletons. These data are taken from a study of CD8+CD57+ T cells in acquired aplastic anemia. Across the whole study: Sorted CD4+ and CD8+ cells gave an average of 3.2 ug of DNA.

Study observations and caveats: Between patients and controls, 25 to 35 CD8+ CDR3 sequences were found in common. A significant difference in CD8+ Simpson's diversity between patients and controls was not found.

CDR1 is WNHNN and CDR2 is SYGVQD in the germline V gene (reference sequence). Trimming left V 2 bases short and J 5 bases short, with 7 bases between. The CDR3 totals 12 residues. The patients chosen for sequencing had shown expansion of CD8+CD57+ cells (detected by flow cytometry). The enrolled patients all had severe acquired aplastic anemia. This receptor was taken from a human donor with aplastic anemia. The sequenced sample was sorted CD4+, CD8+, or CD8+CD57+ T cells (not recorded which) from PBMCs. The chain has TRBV10-1 and TRBJ2-7, with D possibly being TRBD2 (5 bases). The CDR3 region is CASSEEGHEQYF. The CDR3 DNA sequence: TGCGCCAGCAGTGAGGAGGGCCACGAGCAGTACTTC.